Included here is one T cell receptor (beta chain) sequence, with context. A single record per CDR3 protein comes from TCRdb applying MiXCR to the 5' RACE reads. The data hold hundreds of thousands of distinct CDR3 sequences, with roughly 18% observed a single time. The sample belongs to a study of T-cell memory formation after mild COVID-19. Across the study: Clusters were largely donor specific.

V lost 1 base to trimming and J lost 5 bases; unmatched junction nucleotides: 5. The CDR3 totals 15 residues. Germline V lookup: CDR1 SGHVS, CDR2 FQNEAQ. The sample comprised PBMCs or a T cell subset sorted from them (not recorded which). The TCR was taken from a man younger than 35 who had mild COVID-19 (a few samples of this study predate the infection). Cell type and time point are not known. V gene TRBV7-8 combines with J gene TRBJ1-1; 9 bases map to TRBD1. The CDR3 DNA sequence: TGTGCCAGCAGCTTAGGCGGACAGGGGCAGACTGAAGCTTTCTTT. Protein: CASSLGGQGQTEAFF.